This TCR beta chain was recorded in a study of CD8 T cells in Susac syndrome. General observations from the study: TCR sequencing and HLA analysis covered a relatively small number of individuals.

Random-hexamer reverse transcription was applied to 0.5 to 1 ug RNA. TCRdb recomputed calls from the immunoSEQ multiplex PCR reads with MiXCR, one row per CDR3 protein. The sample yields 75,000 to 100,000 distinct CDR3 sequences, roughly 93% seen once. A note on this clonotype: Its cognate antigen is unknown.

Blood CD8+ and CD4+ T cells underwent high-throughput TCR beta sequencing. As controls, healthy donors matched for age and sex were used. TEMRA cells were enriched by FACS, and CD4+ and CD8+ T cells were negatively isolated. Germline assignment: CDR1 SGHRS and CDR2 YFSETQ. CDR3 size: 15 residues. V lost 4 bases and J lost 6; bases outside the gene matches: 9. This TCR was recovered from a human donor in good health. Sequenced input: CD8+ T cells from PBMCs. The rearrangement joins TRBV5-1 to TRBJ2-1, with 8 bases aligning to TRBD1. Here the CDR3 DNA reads TGCGCCAGCAGCACCAGACAGGGGAGCCTCAATGAGCAGTTCTTC. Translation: CASSTRQGSLNEQFF.